These 10 T cell receptor beta chains share one sample of origin, sequenced in a study of graft-versus-host responses after intestinal transplantation. Assay: immunoSEQ multiplex PCR; the TCRdb copy retains only in-frame clones and omits some. The repertoire consists of around 20,000 clones, with about 91% occurring once and the leading ten covering under 6.5%. Sequencing used PBMCs, obtained more than 62 days after intestinal transplantation. Every receptor here comes from a human patient who received an intestinal transplant, so some T cells may come from the graft donor.

V and J are TRBV21-1 and TRBJ1-5; the D call of TRBD1 is as the table states it, not checked on the DNA. TRBV21-1 is a listed pseudogene. CDR3 length equals 16 residues. CDR3 in amino acids: CASNDRGFSSNQPQHF. The CDR3 DNA sequence: TGTGCCAGCAACGACAGGGGGTTTTCCAGCAATCAGCCCCAGCATTTT.

The genes are TRBV5-4 and TRBJ1-2; no clear D gene. The V gene's germline CDR1 is SGHNT and CDR2 YYREEE (reference sequence). The CDR3 is made up of 14 amino acids. The ends were cut back, 0 bases at V and 5 bases at J, with 11 bases in the middle. The DNA for the CDR3 is TGTGCCAGCAGCTTGGCCGTAGAATTATATGGCTACACCTTC. This sequence encodes CASSLAVELYGYTF.

The chain couples TRBV5-6 to TRBJ2-3; perhaps TRBD1 as D (5 bases). Germline CDR1 SGHDT, CDR2 YYEEEE. V was shortened by 0 bases and J by 0 bases, with 8 bases between the two germline ends. This CDR3 is built from 15 residues. CDR3: CASSLATVSTDTQYF. CDR3 bases: TGTGCCAGCAGCTTGGCGACAGTTAGCACAGATACGCAGTATTTT. The whole variable domain, filled in from reference TRBV5-6 and TRBJ2-3, reads DAGVTQSPTHLIKTRGQQVTLRCSPKSGHDTVSWYQQALGQGPQFIFQYYEEEERQRGNFPDRFSGHQFPNYSSELNVNALLLGDSALYLCASSLATVSTDTQYFGPGTRLTVL.

The chain has TRBV5-6 and TRBJ2-1; no clear D. Germline loops: CDR1 SGHDT, CDR2 YYEEEE. Trimming took off 2 bases at V and 6 bases at J, with 6 bases between the two ends. This CDR3 contains 12 residues. CDR3 region: CASSLDPNEQFF. The CDR3 DNA reads TGTGCCAGCAGCTTAGACCCCAATGAGCAGTTCTTC.

This chain links TRBV4-1 with TRBJ2-3; D is possibly TRBD1 or TRBD2 (5 bases each). In germline, CDR1 is MGHRA, CDR2 YSYEKL. V shed 4 bases and J shed 4 bases, with 15 bases lying between them. This CDR3 comprises 15 residues. The CDR3 coding sequence is TGCGCCAGCAGCCCGAGGGCAGGGCAGGCAGATACGCAGTATTTT. Amino acid sequence: CASSPRAGQADTQYF.

The V call is TRBV11-2, the J call TRBJ2-7; TRBD1 aligns across 10 bases. Germline V gene sequence: CDR1 SGHAT, CDR2 FQNNGV. V gave up 5 bases and J gave up 5 bases; unmatched junction bases: 6. The CDR3 sequence is 14 residues long. The CDR3 nucleotides read TGTGCCAGCAGCGGCCGGGACAGGGGAAACGAGCAGTACTTC. It is translated as CASSGRDRGNEQYF.

The chain uses TRBV27 and TRBJ2-7; D unresolved. Germline CDR1 and CDR2: MNHEY and SMNVEV (reference sequence). V lost 0 bases, J lost 3 bases, and 6 bases lay in between. The CDR3 is made up of 13 amino acids. The CDR3 loop is CASSLSDRYEQYF. The CDR3 region has the DNA TGTGCCAGCAGTTTATCAGACCGCTACGAGCAGTACTTC.

The chain recombines TRBV9 with TRBJ2-3, with TRBD1 matching 9 bases. The CDR3 runs to 16 residues. With V trimmed by 3 bases and J by 0 bases, 5 bases remained unmatched. Germline CDR1 SGDLS, CDR2 YYNGEE. DNA of the CDR3: TGTGCCAGCAGCGAGGGACAGGGCGGAAGCACAGATACGCAGTATTTT. It codes for CASSEGQGGSTDTQYF.

Here the CDR3 reads CASSEASTSGGLETQYF. The CDR3 nucleotides are TGTGCCAGCAGTGAAGCCTCGACTAGCGGGGGGTTGGAGACCCAGTACTTC. The J gene is TRBJ2-5, the V gene TRBV6-1; 13 nucleotides align to TRBD2. The junction had 6 bases not matched to a gene; V was cut back by 0 bases and J by 5 bases. Looked up from germline, CDR1 is MNHNS and CDR2 is SASEGT. There are 17 residues in the CDR3.

The sample holds one count of this clone. The V call is TRBV18, the J call TRBJ2-7; TRBD1 matches at 7 bases. The CDR3 contains 17 residues. Germline assignment: CDR1 KGHSH and CDR2 LQKENI. Losses at the gene ends were 3 bases for V and 0 bases for J; bases not matched to a gene: 11. CDR3 nucleotides: TGTGCCAGCTCACCTTTCCGATGGACAGGTAGCTCCTACGAGCAGTACTTC. Amino acid sequence: CASSPFRWTGSSYEQYF.